The 16 T cell receptor beta chains listed next were all sequenced from one sample in a study of T-cell reconstitution after alpha-beta-depleted transplantation in children. Unique molecular identifiers featured in how the TCRbeta library was prepared. TCRdb re-called the PCR reads with MiXCR, one entry per CDR3 protein. This sample has over 200,000 distinct CDR3 sequences, with around 10% found just once. Sequenced here: PBMCs from the stem cell graft donor, sampled from the stem cell graft. These receptors were collected from a human donor who donated a stem cell graft to a child with acute lymphoblastic leukemia.

In its sample, this clonotype was seen many times. V usage is TRBV25-1 and J usage is TRBJ2-2, with TRBD1 matching 8 bases. V was pared by 4 bases and J by 4 bases, with 5 bases of the junction left unmatched. The CDR3 totals 15 residues. Germline V lookup: CDR1 MGHDK, CDR2 SYGVNS. The CDR3 loop is CASSARGLGTGELFF. CDR3 coding DNA: TGTGCCAGCAGTGCCAGGGGGCTAGGCACCGGGGAGCTGTTTTTT.

The chain uses TRBV6-2 or TRBV6-3 and TRBJ2-4; 9 bases are shared with TRBD1. The CDR3 loop spans 18 amino acids. Germline loops: CDR1 MNHEY, CDR2 SVGEGT. Trimming at V came to 6 bases and at J to 1 base, leaving 13 bases not matched to a gene. CDR3 region: CASRTGQGLLLAKNIQYF. CDR3 nucleotide sequence: TGTGCCAGCAGGACGGGACAGGGTCTGCTTCTGGCCAAAAACATTCAGTACTTC.

The V and J genes are TRBV29-1 and TRBJ2-3, with 9 bases aligning to TRBD2. Germline-derived CDR1 and CDR2 are SQVTM and ANQGSEA. V gave up 6 bases and J gave up 3 bases; unmatched junction bases: 13. CDR3 length: 16 residues. The CDR3 bases are TGCAGCGTCGAGACCTTAGCGGGAGCGGTAACAGATACGCAGTATTTT. Translated, it gives CSVETLAGAVTDTQYF.

This chain uses TRBV12-3 or TRBV12-4 with TRBJ2-1, with 11 bases matching TRBD1. V gave up 4 bases and J gave up 7 bases; unmatched junction bases: 6. The CDR3 runs to 15 residues. CDR3 region: CASSYGQGAGNEQFF. In DNA, the CDR3 is TGTGCCAGCAGTTACGGACAGGGGGCCGGGAATGAGCAGTTCTTC.

The rearrangement joins TRBV6-1 to TRBJ2-3; 14 bases fit TRBD2. The germline gives CDR1 MNHNS, CDR2 SASEGT. The CDR3 has 17 residues. With V trimmed by 7 bases and J by 0 bases, 6 bases remained unmatched. The chain's CDR3 is CASTRTSGGPSTDTQYF. CDR3 DNA sequence: TGTGCCAGCACCAGGACTAGCGGGGGGCCTAGCACAGATACGCAGTATTTT.

The chain recombines TRBV5-1 with TRBJ2-3; possibly TRBD2 for D (7 bases). Trimming stripped 4 bases from V and 4 bases from J, with 19 bases between. The CDR3 runs to 16 residues. Germline assignment: CDR1 SGHRS and CDR2 YFSETQ. CDR3 bases: TGCGCCAGCAGCACCGCTCCCGGGGGGCAGTCAGATACGCAGTATTTT. Protein: CASSTAPGGQSDTQYF.

V usage is TRBV19 and J usage is TRBJ2-1; TRBD1 matches 10 bases. Trimming took 3 bases from V and 9 from J; bases not matched to a gene: 14. The length of the CDR3 is 17 residues. In germline, CDR1 is LNHDA, CDR2 SQIVND (reference sequence). The CDR3 bases are TGTGCCAGTAGTATGAGGGCGTACCCGGGACAGGGGATTGAGCAGTTCTTC. Residues: CASSMRAYPGQGIEQFF.

There are many counts of this clonotype. V is TRBV18 and J is TRBJ2-7; D gene unclear. The V end was cut by 3 bases, the J end by 0 bases, with 12 bases between. In germline, CDR1 is KGHSH, CDR2 LQKENI. The CDR3 runs to 15 residues. CDR3 sequence: CASSPPATHSYEQYF. CDR3 DNA sequence: TGTGCCAGCTCACCTCCGGCAACACACTCCTACGAGCAGTACTTC.

In this sample, this clonotype turned up many times. This sequence joins TRBV12-3 or TRBV12-4 and TRBJ2-2; D is possibly TRBD1 (6 bases). The CDR3 covers 15 residues. V lost 8 bases and J lost 7, with 20 bases in between. The CDR3 bases are TGTGCCAGCTCCGATACTACAGGGTCCGGCGGGGAGCTGTTTTTT. Amino acid sequence: CASSDTTGSGGELFF.

This clonotype has a handful of counts. The chain employs TRBV20-1 and TRBJ2-1; weak D call: TRBD2 (6 bases). The CDR3 extends over 13 amino acids. The V end lost 6 bases, the J end lost 7 bases, and 16 bases lay between the germline ends. Germline V gene data show CDR1 as DFQATT and CDR2 as SNEGSKA (reference sequence). Here the CDR3 reads CSAQRVVGNEQFF. The CDR3 region has the DNA TGCAGTGCCCAGCGGGTGGTTGGGAATGAGCAGTTCTTC.

A few counts support this clonotype. V is TRBV30 and J is TRBJ1-1, with D hard to call. This CDR3 spans 13 amino acids. The V and J ends lost 0 bases and 1 base respectively, with 6 bases between them. The V gene's germline CDR1 is GTSNPN and CDR2 SVGIG (reference sequence). The CDR3 is CAWSVQPNTEAFF. The DNA for the CDR3 is TGTGCCTGGAGTGTACAACCGAACACTGAAGCTTTCTTT.

This clonotype was counted many times. The chain has TRBV10-1 and TRBJ1-1; 7 bases are shared with TRBD1. CDR1 and CDR2 (germline): WNHNN, SYGVQD (reference sequence). The CDR3 spans 14 residues. V lost 3 bases, J lost 4 bases, and 5 bases stayed unmatched. CDR3 coding DNA: TGCGCCAGCAGTGAAAGGGGGCGCGTCACTGAAGCTTTCTTT. It translates to CASSERGRVTEAFF.

This clonotype has ten or more counts. The V gene is TRBV4-3, the J gene TRBJ2-5, with D uncertain. The CDR3 loop spans 13 amino acids. CDR1 is LGHNA, CDR2 YSLEER, per germline. Deletions cut 1 base from V and 2 bases from J, with 5 bases between. In nucleotides, the CDR3 is TGCGCCAGCAGCCAAGGGTTTCAAGAGACCCAGTACTTC. Protein: CASSQGFQETQYF.

This clonotype was found many times. The gene calls are TRBV29-1 and TRBJ1-4; perhaps TRBD1 as D (5 bases). Trimming shortened V by 2 bases and J by 7 bases, and 11 bases separated the two germline ends. CDR1 and CDR2 (germline): SQVTM, ANQGSEA. The CDR3 covers 13 residues. CDR3 loop: CSVELAGSEKLFF. For the CDR3, the DNA is TGCAGCGTTGAATTGGCAGGGAGTGAAAAACTGTTTTTT.

The sample holds many counts of this clonotype. This chain uses TRBV6-1 with TRBJ2-7; D is unresolved. CDR3 length equals 13 residues. V lost 7 bases and J lost 2, with 12 bases in between. Looked up from germline, CDR1 is MNHNS and CDR2 is SASEGT. The CDR3 here is CASISRPPYEQYF. The DNA of the CDR3 is TGTGCCAGCATCTCCAGACCGCCCTACGAGCAGTACTTC.

This chain connects TRBV27 to TRBJ2-3, with 8 bases fitting TRBD2. Germline V gene data show CDR1 as MNHEY and CDR2 as SMNVEV (reference sequence). J was trimmed by 2 bases and V by 5 bases; bases with no gene match: 12. The CDR3 spans 17 residues. The CDR3 sequence: CASSPTRSAGVTDTQYF. In nucleotides, the CDR3 is TGTGCCAGCAGTCCCACCCGCTCAGCGGGGGTCACAGATACGCAGTATTTT.